One and the same sample provided the 31 T cell receptor beta chains below, sequenced in a study of shared clonotypes between healthy human individuals. Sequencing used immunoSEQ multiplex PCR; TCRdb keeps in-frame clones, though not all of them. This sample has some 1 million clones, with about 75% found just once. What was sequenced was memory CD4+ T cells sorted from blood. Subset meaning: CD45RA-negative fraction. Every receptor here comes from a young man in good health.

The chain has TRBV10-3 and TRBJ2-7; 10 bases fit TRBD1. This CDR3 region has 14 residues. CDR1 is ENHRY and CDR2 is SYGVKD in the germline V gene. V lost 10 bases, J lost 2 bases, and 8 bases stayed unmatched. The CDR3 DNA reads as TGTGCCAGCCAACCCGGGACAGGGGCCTACGAGCAGTACTTC. Translating gives CASQPGTGAYEQYF.

The chain employs TRBV30 and TRBJ2-5; D call uncertain. Germline lookup yields CDR1 GTSNPN and CDR2 SVGIG (reference sequence). V was shortened by 0 bases and J by 3 bases, with 8 bases between the two germline ends. CDR3 length: 13 amino acids. The CDR3 sequence: CAWSVAQKETQYF. DNA for the CDR3: TGTGCCTGGAGTGTAGCGCAGAAAGAGACCCAGTACTTC.

The V gene is TRBV30, the J gene TRBJ2-1; D is undetermined. The CDR3 length is 12 residues. The germline CDR1 and CDR2 sequences are GTSNPN and SVGIG (reference sequence). The V end lost 4 bases, the J end lost 7 bases, and 11 bases lay between the germline ends. The CDR3 protein is CAWNLFLNEQFF. Here the CDR3 DNA reads TGTGCCTGGAACCTGTTTCTAAATGAGCAGTTCTTC.

This clone was seen a single time. The chain joins TRBV11-2 to TRBJ1-2; D is possibly TRBD1 (5 bases). The germline V gene has CDR1 SGHAT and CDR2 FQNNGV. The CDR3 contains 15 residues. The V end was cut by 2 bases, the J end by 5 bases, with 15 bases between. The CDR3 loop is CASSLSGGGGYGYTF. The CDR3 nucleotides are TGTGCCAGCAGCTTATCTGGGGGGGGAGGATATGGCTACACCTTC.

The chain combines TRBV14 with TRBJ1-1; 8 bases are shared with TRBD1. The germline V gene encodes CDR1 SGHDN and CDR2 FVKESK. This CDR3 spans 16 amino acids. With V trimmed by 4 bases and J by 0 bases, 7 bases remained unmatched. The CDR3 protein is CASSRTGGPMNTEAFF. The CDR3, as DNA: TGTGCCAGCAGCCGAACAGGGGGGCCTATGAACACTGAAGCTTTCTTT.

Only one count was recorded for this clone. V usage is TRBV11-2 and J usage is TRBJ2-7; D unclear. Germline V gene lookup returns CDR1 SGHAT and CDR2 FQNNGV. V was pared by 1 base and J by 0 bases, with 10 bases between. The CDR3 length is 15 residues. CDR3 nucleotides: TGTGCCAGCAGCTTAGGGGGTAGGAGCTCCTACGAGCAGTACTTC. It encodes CASSLGGRSSYEQYF.

V usage is TRBV7-8 and J usage is TRBJ2-3, with 8 positions matching TRBD2. V shed 3 bases, J shed 4 bases, and the junction held 6 bases outside the gene matches. Germline CDR1 reads SGHVS; CDR2 reads FQNEAQ. The CDR3 length is 15 residues. The CDR3 sequence is CASSFSGGDADTQYF. The CDR3 coding sequence is TGTGCCAGCAGCTTCTCCGGGGGGGATGCAGATACGCAGTATTTT.

The V and J genes are TRBV5-4 and TRBJ1-3; weak D call: TRBD1 (5 bases). CDR1 SGHNT and CDR2 YYREEE come from the germline V gene (reference sequence). Trimming took 4 bases from V and 3 from J, leaving 14 bases between them. This CDR3 spans 15 amino acids. The DNA for the CDR3 is TGTGCCAGCAGCGGGGTAGGGGCGCTTGGAAACACCATATATTTT. Translating it yields CASSGVGALGNTIYF.

The chain employs TRBV27 and TRBJ2-3, with D possibly being TRBD1 (6 bases). The V gene lost 6 bases and the J gene lost 3 bases, with 22 bases spanning the gap. Germline values: CDR1 MNHEY, CDR2 SMNVEV (reference sequence). This CDR3 region has 17 residues. CDR3 DNA sequence: TGTGCCAGCAGGATTAGTTCTACAGGGACGCTGACAGATACGCAGTATTTT. Translated, it gives CASRISSTGTLTDTQYF.

The table lists this clone with a few counts. The genes are TRBV12-5 and TRBJ2-1; D is ambiguous. V was cut by 0 bases and J by 2 bases, with 2 bases left in between. This CDR3 has 13 amino acids. Germline CDR1 is LGHNT and CDR2 is FRNRAP. Written as DNA, the CDR3 is TGTGCTAGTGGTTTGGTGGCCTACAATGAGCAGTTCTTC. It yields the protein CASGLVAYNEQFF.

This clone was detected only a few times. The chain joins TRBV7-3 to TRBJ2-3; TRBD1 agrees at 9 bases. Germline V gives CDR1 SGHTA, CDR2 FQGTGA. CDR3 length: 15 amino acids. Unmatched junction bases numbered 7, after V lost 5 bases and J lost 4 bases. CDR3 nucleotides: TGTGCCAGCAGCCCTAACGGACAGGGGTCAGATACGCAGTATTTT. Protein product: CASSPNGQGSDTQYF.

The chain joins TRBV7-8 to TRBJ2-1; 14 nucleotides line up with TRBD2. The CDR3 has 18 amino acids. The V gene end was trimmed by 5 bases and the J gene end by 9 bases; junction bases not matched to a gene: 15. Germline lookup yields CDR1 SGHVS and CDR2 FQNEAQ. CDR3 in amino acids: CASSPGVGGTSGSIEQFF. The CDR3 coding sequence is TGTGCCAGCAGCCCTGGGGTCGGCGGGACTAGCGGGAGTATTGAGCAGTTCTTC.

The chain is built from TRBV7-2 and TRBJ1-1; TRBD1 is a possible D gene (5 bases). Trimming shortened V by 1 base and J by 5 bases, and 8 bases separated the two germline ends. The CDR3 runs to 13 residues. Germline V gives CDR1 SGHTA, CDR2 FQGNSA. This chain's CDR3 is CASSLDGGTEAFF. CDR3 bases: TGTGCCAGCAGCTTAGACGGGGGGACTGAAGCTTTCTTT.

The chain recombines TRBV9 with TRBJ2-2; 8 nucleotides line up with TRBD2. Losses at the gene ends were 7 bases for V and 4 bases for J; bases not matched to a gene: 6. CDR1 and CDR2 from the germline V gene are SGDLS and YYNGEE. The CDR3 loop spans 14 amino acids. CDR3 protein: CASSAGARTGELFF. The CDR3 DNA is TGTGCCAGCTCAGCGGGGGCCCGCACCGGGGAGCTGTTTTTT.

The genes are TRBV5-1 and TRBJ1-2, with D maybe TRBD1 (5 bases). There are 13 residues in the CDR3. V was cut by 0 bases and J by 7 bases, with 10 bases left in between. Germline loops: CDR1 SGHRS, CDR2 YFSETQ. CDR3 protein: CASSLVRDGGYTF. The CDR3 region has the DNA TGCGCCAGCAGCTTGGTGCGGGACGGTGGCTACACCTTC.

A word on this clone: The same CDR3 also results from other DNA sequences found in this sample. The chain uses TRBV5-1 and TRBJ1-3; D ambiguous. The CDR3 runs to 14 residues. The germline V gene has CDR1 SGHRS and CDR2 YFSETQ. Trimming left V 0 bases short and J 1 base short, with 5 bases between. The CDR3 region is CASSLGSSGNTIYF. As DNA, the CDR3 is TGCGCCAGCAGCTTGGGAAGTTCTGGAAACACCATATATTTT.

The count of this clone is one. At one end, the junction sequence differs from germline, possibly due to a read error. This sequence joins TRBV7-7 and TRBJ2-3, with 9 bases matching TRBD2. The CDR3 loop spans 17 amino acids. Looked up from germline, CDR1 is SSHAT and CDR2 is FNYEAQ (reference sequence). The CDR3 coding sequence is TGTGCTAGCAGCTTAGCTCCTGCGGGAGGGGGCACAGATACGCAGTATTTT. As protein: CASSLAPAGGGTDTQYF.

The chain joins TRBV5-1 to TRBJ1-1; weak D call: TRBD1 (5 bases). V was pared by 1 base and J by 0 bases, with 10 bases between. The germline V gene has CDR1 SGHRS and CDR2 YFSETQ. The CDR3 spans 15 residues. CDR3 loop: CASSLYSGLNTEAFF. The CDR3 DNA sequence: TGCGCCAGCAGCTTGTATTCAGGGCTGAACACTGAAGCTTTCTTT.

Concerning this clone: The identical CDR3 is also encoded by other nucleotide sequences in the sample. The chain recombines TRBV5-1 with TRBJ2-1; D gene ambiguous. The CDR3 spans 13 residues. Per the germline V gene, CDR1 is SGHRS and CDR2 is YFSETQ. V was pared by 4 bases and J by 6 bases, with 11 bases between. CDR3 in amino acids: CASSPGLTNEQFF. The CDR3 coding sequence is TGCGCCAGCAGCCCAGGTCTGACCAATGAGCAGTTCTTC. The full variable domain, its missing parts supplied by reference TRBV5-1 and TRBJ2-1, is KAGVTQTPRYLIKTRGQQVTLSCSPISGHRSVSWYQQTPGQGLQFLFEYFSETQRNKGNFPGRFSGRQFSNSRSEMNVSTLELGDSALYLCASSPGLTNEQFFGPGTRLTVL.

This chain links TRBV7-8 with TRBJ1-2, with D tentatively TRBD1 (5 bases). The V and J ends lost 4 bases and 3 bases respectively, with 15 bases between them. The length of the CDR3 is 15 residues. Germline V CDR1 and CDR2: SGHVS, FQNEAQ. CDR3 protein: CASSSGGETYYGYTF. The CDR3 region has the DNA TGTGCCAGCAGCTCGGGGGGGGAGACATACTATGGCTACACCTTC. The full variable domain, completed using reference TRBV7-8 and TRBJ1-2, is GAGVSQSPRYKVAKRGQDVALRCDPISGHVSLFWYQQALGQGPEFLTYFQNEAQLDKSGLPSDRFFAERPEGSVSTLKIQRTQQEDSAVYLCASSSGGETYYGYTFGSGTRLTVV.

The gene calls are TRBV18 and TRBJ2-7; possibly TRBD1 or TRBD2 for D (5 bases each). The CDR3 spans 15 residues. In germline, CDR1 is KGHSH, CDR2 LQKENI. Between the trimmed V and J ends, which lost 6 bases and 2 bases, there was a span of 17 bases. The CDR3 loop is CASSLLVGGTYEQYF. The CDR3 nucleotides read TGTGCCAGCTCCCTCCTAGTTGGGGGAACCTACGAGCAGTACTTC.

The V gene is TRBV11-2, the J gene TRBJ1-1, with TRBD1 as a possible D gene (6 bases). CDR1 SGHAT and CDR2 FQNNGV come from the germline V gene. Trimming pared 5 bases from V and 5 bases from J, leaving 21 bases between. The CDR3 length is 16 residues. This CDR3 is CASSPPSQGWGTEAFF. In DNA form, the CDR3 reads TGTGCCAGCAGCCCACCCTCACAGGGATGGGGAACTGAAGCTTTCTTT.

The genes are TRBV20-1 and TRBJ2-7; unclear D gene. V lost 6 bases and J lost 4, with 10 bases in between. The CDR3 loop spans 11 amino acids. The germline V gene encodes CDR1 DFQATT and CDR2 SNEGSKA (reference sequence). The chain's CDR3 is CSAGEGYEQYF. For the CDR3, the DNA is TGCAGTGCCGGAGAAGGGTACGAGCAGTACTTC.

This sequence joins TRBV5-8 and TRBJ2-5; D perhaps matches TRBD2 (7 bases). V gave up 4 bases and J gave up 5 bases, with 15 bases separating them. CDR3 length: 14 residues. CDR1 SGHTS and CDR2 YDEGEE come from the germline V gene. This CDR3 is CASSIGGGRETQYF. The DNA of the CDR3 is TGTGCCAGCAGCATAGGGGGGGGCCGGGAGACCCAGTACTTC.

This clone was detected only a few times. Other DNA sequences in the same sample also yield this CDR3. The V and J genes are TRBV9 and TRBJ1-5; D unresolved. The CDR3 totals 14 residues. The V gene lost 0 bases and the J gene lost 2 bases, with 6 bases spanning the gap. Germline V gene sequence: CDR1 SGDLS, CDR2 YYNGEE. CDR3 loop: CASSVGVGNQPQHF. The CDR3 nucleotides are TGTGCCAGCAGCGTAGGGGTGGGCAATCAGCCCCAGCATTTT.

The chain recombines TRBV9 with TRBJ2-3; no reliable D call. Trimming stripped 4 bases from V and 0 bases from J, with 15 bases between. This CDR3 contains 16 residues. Per the germline V gene, CDR1 is SGDLS and CDR2 is YYNGEE. The CDR3 region has the DNA TGTGCCAGCAGCCTCTATGATCGTGGTAGCACAGATACGCAGTATTTT. Translation gives CASSLYDRGSTDTQYF.

The sample holds one count of this clone. The rearrangement uses TRBV6-5 and TRBJ1-2; D may be TRBD1 (5 bases). The V gene's germline CDR1 is MNHEY and CDR2 SVGAGI. The V and J ends lost 2 bases and 8 bases respectively, with 15 bases between them. The CDR3 runs 14 residues. The DNA for the CDR3 is TGTGCCAGCAGTTACACAGAGGGGCTCGAGGGCTACACCTTC. It encodes CASSYTEGLEGYTF.

V is TRBV20-1 and J is TRBJ2-5, with D hard to call. Deletions cut 3 bases from V and 11 bases from J, with 10 bases between. Germline CDR1 DFQATT, CDR2 SNEGSKA (reference sequence). CDR3 size: 10 residues. CDR3: CSASGDEQYF. CDR3 nucleotide sequence: TGCAGTGCTAGTGGTGATGAGCAGTACTTC.

The chain links TRBV7-2 to TRBJ1-1; D call uncertain. Germline assignment: CDR1 SGHTA and CDR2 FQGNSA. The length of the CDR3 is 14 residues. V was shortened by 4 bases and J by 1 base, with 10 bases between the two germline ends. The CDR3 DNA follows: TGTGCCAGCAGCTCAGCTTTCGCGAACACTGAAGCTTTCTTT. Translated: CASSSAFANTEAFF.

Comments on this clone: Additional DNA sequences in this sample encode the identical CDR3. The chain links TRBV9 to TRBJ1-5, with D unclear. Trimming cost V 0 bases and J 2 bases, with 9 bases left between them. The length of the CDR3 is 15 residues. Germline assignment: CDR1 SGDLS and CDR2 YYNGEE. The CDR3 DNA reads as TGTGCCAGCAGCGTAGGAGAGGGCGGCAATCAGCCCCAGCATTTT. As protein: CASSVGEGGNQPQHF.

The chain uses TRBV6-5 and TRBJ2-2; 8 nucleotides line up with TRBD2. The CDR3 is 15 amino acids. After removal of 4 bases from V and 3 bases from J, the junction contained 4 bases not matched to a gene. Per germline, CDR1 MNHEY and CDR2 SVGAGI. This CDR3 is CASSLRREDTGELFF. The CDR3, as DNA: TGTGCCAGCAGTTTACGGCGGGAGGACACCGGGGAGCTGTTTTTT.